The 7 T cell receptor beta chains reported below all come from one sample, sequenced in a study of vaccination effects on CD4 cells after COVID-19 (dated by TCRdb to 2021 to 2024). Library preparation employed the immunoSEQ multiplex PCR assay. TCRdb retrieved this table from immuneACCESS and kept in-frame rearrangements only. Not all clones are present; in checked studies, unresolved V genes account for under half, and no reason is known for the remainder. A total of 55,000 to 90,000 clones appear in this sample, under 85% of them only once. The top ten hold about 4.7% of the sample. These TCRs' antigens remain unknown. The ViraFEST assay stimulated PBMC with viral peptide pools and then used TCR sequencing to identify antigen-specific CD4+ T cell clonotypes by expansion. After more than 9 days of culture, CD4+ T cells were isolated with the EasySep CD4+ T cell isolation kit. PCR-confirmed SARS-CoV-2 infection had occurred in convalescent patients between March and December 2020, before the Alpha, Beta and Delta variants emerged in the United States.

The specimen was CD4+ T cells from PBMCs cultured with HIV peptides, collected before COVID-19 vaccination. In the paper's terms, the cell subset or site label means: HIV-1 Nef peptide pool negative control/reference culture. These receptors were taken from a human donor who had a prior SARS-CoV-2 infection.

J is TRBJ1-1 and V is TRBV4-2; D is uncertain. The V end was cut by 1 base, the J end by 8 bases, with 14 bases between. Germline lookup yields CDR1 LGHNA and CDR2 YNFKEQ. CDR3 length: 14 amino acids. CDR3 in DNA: TGTGCCAGCAGCCAAGTCACGCAGGCTGAGGAAGCTTTCTTT. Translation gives CASSQVTQAEEAFF.

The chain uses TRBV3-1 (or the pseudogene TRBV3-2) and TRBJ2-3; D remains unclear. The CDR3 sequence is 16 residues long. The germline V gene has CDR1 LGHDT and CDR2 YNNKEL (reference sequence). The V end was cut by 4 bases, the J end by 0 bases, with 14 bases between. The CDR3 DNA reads TGTGCCAGCAGCCCGGGTCGGTGGGTTAGCACAGATACGCAGTATTTT. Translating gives CASSPGRWVSTDTQYF.

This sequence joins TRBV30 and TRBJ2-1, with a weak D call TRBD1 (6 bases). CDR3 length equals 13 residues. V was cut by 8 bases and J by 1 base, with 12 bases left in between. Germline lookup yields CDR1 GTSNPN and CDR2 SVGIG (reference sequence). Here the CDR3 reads CANRDISYNEQFF. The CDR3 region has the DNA TGTGCCAACCGGGACATTTCCTACAATGAGCAGTTCTTC.

The CDR3 DNA is TGTGCCAGCAGCACCGGACAATACAATGAGCAGTTCTTC. Translation gives CASSTGQYNEQFF. This chain uses TRBV7-2 with TRBJ2-1, with D maybe TRBD1 (5 bases). Trimming removed 5 bases at V and 4 bases at J, with 9 bases between. The CDR3 extends over 13 amino acids. Germline CDR1 and CDR2: SGHTA and FQGNSA.

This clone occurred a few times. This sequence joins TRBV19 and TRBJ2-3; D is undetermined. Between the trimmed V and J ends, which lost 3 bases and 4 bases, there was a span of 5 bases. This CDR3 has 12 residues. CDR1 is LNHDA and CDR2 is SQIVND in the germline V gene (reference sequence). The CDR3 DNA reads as TGTGCCAGTAGTATTTGGCCAGATACGCAGTATTTT. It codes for CASSIWPDTQYF.

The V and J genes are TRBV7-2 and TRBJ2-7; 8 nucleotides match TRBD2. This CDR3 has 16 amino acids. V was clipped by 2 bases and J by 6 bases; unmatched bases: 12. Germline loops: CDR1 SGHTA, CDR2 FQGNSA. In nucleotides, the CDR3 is TGTGCCAGCAGCTTAAAGCCCACCGCGGGGGGTTTCGAGCAGTACTTC. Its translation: CASSLKPTAGGFEQYF. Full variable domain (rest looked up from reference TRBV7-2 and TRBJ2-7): GAGVSQSPSNKVTEKGKDVELRCDPISGHTALYWYRQSLGQGLEFLIYFQGNSAPDKSGLPSDRFSAERTGGSVSTLTIQRTQQEDSAVYLCASSLKPTAGGFEQYFGPGTRLTVT.

DNA of the CDR3: TGTGCCATCAGTGGGGGGGAGGGGCGGAACACTGAAGCTTTCTTT. Translated: CAISGGEGRNTEAFF. The V call is TRBV10-3, the J call TRBJ1-1, with D perhaps TRBD1 (5 bases). Trimming removed 4 bases from V and 1 base from J, with 13 bases in between. The CDR3 is made up of 15 amino acids. CDR1 and CDR2 (germline): ENHRY, SYGVKD.